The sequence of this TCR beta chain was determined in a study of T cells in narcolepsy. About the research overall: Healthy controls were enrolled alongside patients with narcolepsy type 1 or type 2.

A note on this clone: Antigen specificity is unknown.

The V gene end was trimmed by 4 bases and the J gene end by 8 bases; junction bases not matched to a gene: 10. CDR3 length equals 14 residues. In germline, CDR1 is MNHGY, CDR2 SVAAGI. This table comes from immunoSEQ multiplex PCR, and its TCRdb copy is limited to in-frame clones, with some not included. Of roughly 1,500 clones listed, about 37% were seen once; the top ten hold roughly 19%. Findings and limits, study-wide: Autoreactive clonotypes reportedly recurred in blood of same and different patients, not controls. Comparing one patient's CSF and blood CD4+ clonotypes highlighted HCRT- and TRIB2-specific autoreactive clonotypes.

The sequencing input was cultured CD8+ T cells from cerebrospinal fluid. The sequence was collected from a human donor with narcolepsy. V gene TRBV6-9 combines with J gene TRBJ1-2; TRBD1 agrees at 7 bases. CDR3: CASSFQGGSNGYTF. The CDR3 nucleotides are TGTGCCAGCAGTTTCCAGGGGGGTTCGAACGGCTACACCTTC.